This passage covers 24 T cell receptor beta chains from one sample sequenced in a study of T cell changes during pregnancy in multiple sclerosis. TCRdb's copy holds only in-frame clones and misses some; the assay was immunoSEQ multiplex PCR. Of 70,000 to 85,000 clones in the sample, 92% were seen once. Sequenced here: peripheral blood, sampled before pregnancy. Every receptor here comes from a female donor with multiple sclerosis, enrolled in a pregnancy study.

The chain joins TRBV7-2 to TRBJ1-1, with D possibly matching TRBD1 (6 bases). Germline CDR1 reads SGHTA; CDR2 reads FQGNSA. This CDR3 comprises 14 residues. With 5 bases removed from V and 6 bases from J, the gap between germline ends came to 16 bases. The DNA of the CDR3 is TGTGCCAGCAGCGGACGACGCGGGGGCGCTGAAGCTTTCTTT. Protein sequence: CASSGRRGGAEAFF.

About this clone: One junction end does not reproduce the germline sequence, and a read error may be involved. The CDR3 sequence: CASSSGTTLSHF. DNA for the CDR3: TGTGCCAGCAGCTCCGGGACTACCTTATCCCACTTC. The rearrangement joins TRBV5-6 to TRBJ2-7; 7 bases agree with TRBD2. Germline CDR1 SGHDT, CDR2 YYEEEE. This CDR3 comprises 12 residues.

The chain links TRBV19 to TRBJ2-1; 9 nucleotides agree with TRBD1. With V trimmed by 5 bases and J by 6 bases, 5 bases remained unmatched. The CDR3 is 14 residues long. CDR1 is LNHDA and CDR2 is SQIVND in the germline V gene (reference sequence). This chain's CDR3 is CASSLGQGGNEQFF. The CDR3 DNA follows: TGTGCCAGTAGTTTGGGACAGGGTGGCAATGAGCAGTTCTTC.

The V gene is TRBV10-3, the J gene TRBJ1-3; TRBD1 agrees at 7 bases. J lost 1 base, V lost 10 bases, and 13 bases had no gene match. The CDR3 covers 16 residues. Germline CDR1 is ENHRY and CDR2 is SYGVKD. The CDR3 region has the DNA TGTGCCACTACTGGGACAGCCTTTATTTCTGGAAACACCATATATTTT. Translated, it gives CATTGTAFISGNTIYF.

The genes are TRBV9 and TRBJ1-3, with D possibly being TRBD1 (6 bases). This CDR3 has 15 amino acids. Trimming stripped 6 bases from V and 2 bases from J, with 15 bases between. Per the germline V gene, CDR1 is SGDLS and CDR2 is YYNGEE. The CDR3 DNA sequence: TGTGCCAGCAACTTAGGGGGTATGACTGGAAACACCATATATTTT. This translates into CASNLGGMTGNTIYF.

The chain combines TRBV6-5 with TRBJ2-2; D is unclear. V was shortened by 0 bases and J by 4 bases, with 6 bases between the two germline ends. Germline CDR1 MNHEY, CDR2 SVGAGI. There are 14 residues in the CDR3. CDR3 residues: CASSYSLSTGELFF. CDR3 DNA sequence: TGTGCCAGCAGTTACTCGCTGAGCACCGGGGAGCTGTTTTTT.

This clone occurred a few times. The chain joins TRBV19 to TRBJ1-5, with TRBD1 identical over 10 bases. Trimming removed 9 bases from V and 6 bases from J; junction bases left unmatched: 8. The germline V gene encodes CDR1 LNHDA and CDR2 SQIVND (reference sequence). This CDR3 has 14 amino acids. CDR3 sequence reads: CASSDRGPIQPQHF. The DNA of the CDR3 is TGTGCCAGCTCCGACAGGGGGCCGATTCAGCCCCAGCATTTT.

The chain links TRBV5-1 to TRBJ2-4; 12 positions match TRBD2. Trimming cost V 0 bases and J 4 bases; bases outside gene matches: 5. The CDR3 runs to 17 residues. Germline-derived CDR1 and CDR2 are SGHRS and YFSETQ. The CDR3 here is CASSLALTSGGKNIQYF. CDR3 nucleotides: TGCGCCAGCAGCTTGGCCTTGACTAGCGGGGGAAAAAACATTCAGTACTTC.

The chain carries TRBV4-3 and TRBJ1-2; TRBD1 aligns across 8 bases. CDR3 size: 13 residues. With V trimmed by 6 bases and J by 6 bases, 6 bases remained unmatched. Germline values: CDR1 LGHNA, CDR2 YSLEER. The CDR3 spells CASSQDRVHGYTF. The CDR3 DNA sequence: TGCGCCAGCAGTCAGGACAGGGTGCATGGCTACACCTTC.

The chain employs TRBV9 and TRBJ1-1; D may be TRBD1 (6 bases). Trimming shortened V by 3 bases and J by 6 bases, and 18 bases separated the two germline ends. This CDR3 contains 15 residues. Germline CDR1 reads SGDLS; CDR2 reads YYNGEE. This chain's CDR3 is CASSEIGTGSSEAFF. Here the CDR3 DNA reads TGTGCCAGCAGCGAAATTGGCACAGGGTCTTCTGAAGCTTTCTTT. The variable domain in full, completed from reference TRBV9 and TRBJ1-1, reads DSGVTQTPKHLITATGQRVTLRCSPRSGDLSVYWYQQSLDQGLQFLIQYYNGEERAKGNILERFSAQQFPDLHSELNLSSLELGDSALYFCASSEIGTGSSEAFFGQGTRLTVV.

The chain is built from TRBV19 and TRBJ2-1, with D perhaps matching TRBD2 (5 bases). The germline CDR1 and CDR2 sequences are LNHDA and SQIVND (reference sequence). The V end was cut by 3 bases, the J end by 2 bases, with 11 bases between. The CDR3 contains 15 residues. The CDR3 sequence is CASSMSGSTYNEQFF. The CDR3 bases are TGTGCCAGTAGTATGAGCGGTTCAACCTACAATGAGCAGTTCTTC.

The V gene is TRBV27, the J gene TRBJ2-1; 8 nucleotides line up with TRBD2. With V trimmed by 5 bases and J by 4 bases, 10 bases remained unmatched. The CDR3 spans 16 residues. Germline assignment: CDR1 MNHEY and CDR2 SMNVEV (reference sequence). The chain's CDR3 is CASSPAAGGRYNEQFF. The DNA of the CDR3 is TGTGCCAGCAGTCCCGCGGCGGGAGGAAGATACAATGAGCAGTTCTTC.

This clone has only one observation. The J gene is TRBJ1-4, the V gene TRBV5-8, with a possible D match to TRBD1 (5 bases). The V end lost 0 bases, the J end lost 6 bases, and 12 bases lay between the germline ends. Per the germline V gene, CDR1 is SGHTS and CDR2 is YDEGEE. The CDR3 is made up of 15 amino acids. This CDR3 is CASSLGQGLDEKLFF. CDR3 coding DNA: TGTGCCAGCAGCTTGGGGCAGGGTTTAGATGAAAAACTGTTTTTT. The full variable domain, completed using reference TRBV5-8 and TRBJ1-4, is EAGVTQSPTHLIKTRGQQATLRCSPISGHTSVYWYQQALGLGLQFLLWYDEGEERNRGNFPPRFSGRQFPNYSSELNVNALELEDSALYLCASSLGQGLDEKLFFGSGTQLSVL.

The sample holds one count of this clone. The chain recombines TRBV28 with TRBJ2-1; 8 bases are a match to TRBD2. The CDR3 has 16 residues. Losses at the gene ends were 7 bases for V and 6 bases for J; bases not matched to a gene: 14. CDR1 and CDR2 from the germline V gene are MDHEN and SYDVKM. CDR3 in DNA: TGTGCCAGCACGAATAGCGGGAAACTCGGAGTCAATGAGCAGTTCTTC. Translation gives CASTNSGKLGVNEQFF. The full variable domain, rest sourced from reference TRBV28 and TRBJ2-1, is DVKVTQSSRYLVKRTGEKVFLECVQDMDHENMFWYRQDPGLGLRLIYFSYDVKMKEKGDIPEGYSVSREKKERFSLILESASTNQTSMYLCASTNSGKLGVNEQFFGPGTRLTVL.

The rearrangement uses TRBV10-3 and TRBJ1-5; D might be TRBD1 (5 bases). The CDR3 has 12 amino acids. CDR1 is ENHRY and CDR2 is SYGVKD in the germline V gene. V gave up 10 bases and J gave up 4 bases, with 11 bases separating them. As DNA, the CDR3 is TGTGCCACGGGCGGGGGGAATCAGCCCCAGCATTTT. Translated, it gives CATGGGNQPQHF.

This clone has just one count. The chain recombines TRBV19 with TRBJ2-3; the match to TRBD1 covers 7 bases. The ends lost 3 bases at V and 0 bases at J; junction bases unmatched: 3. There are 15 residues in the CDR3. Looked up from germline, CDR1 is LNHDA and CDR2 is SQIVND (reference sequence). The DNA of the CDR3 is TGTGCCAGTAGTATTGGGACAGCTAGCACAGATACGCAGTATTTT. Translating it yields CASSIGTASTDTQYF.

This clone came up once. The V and J genes are TRBV11-1 and TRBJ2-7; D is unclear. This CDR3 has 14 residues. Germline V CDR1 and CDR2: SGHAT, FQDESV (reference sequence). The ends were cut back, 3 bases at V and 3 bases at J, with 12 bases in the middle. The CDR3 region has the DNA TGTGCCAGCAGCTTCAGTGACTCCGACTACGAGCAGTACTTC. It specifies CASSFSDSDYEQYF.

This clone has only a few counts. This rearrangement joins TRBV30 to TRBJ1-2; D is undetermined. There are 11 residues in the CDR3. Trimming removed 4 bases at V and 7 bases at J, with 10 bases between. Germline CDR1 is GTSNPN and CDR2 is SVGIG (reference sequence). Here the CDR3 reads CAWIRSGGYTF. CDR3 nucleotide sequence: TGTGCCTGGATTAGAAGCGGTGGCTACACCTTC.

V and J are TRBV6-5 and TRBJ2-7; weak D call: TRBD1 (6 bases). Germline-derived CDR1 and CDR2 are MNHEY and SVGAGI. The V and J ends lost 4 bases and 3 bases respectively, with 10 bases between them. The CDR3 length is 13 residues. The CDR3 reads CASSSDSFYEQYF. In DNA form, the CDR3 reads TGTGCCAGCAGTTCGGACAGTTTCTACGAGCAGTACTTC.

This clone was seen only once. The rearrangement links TRBV11-2 to TRBJ1-2; D is unclear. The CDR3 runs to 12 residues. Germline CDR1 reads SGHAT; CDR2 reads FQNNGV. The CDR3 DNA sequence: TGTGCGTCCCGCGGGTTCGGCCATGGCTACACCTTC. Its protein product is CASRGFGHGYTF.

The CDR3 coding sequence is TGTGCCAGCAGTTTAAAACCCCCTGGAGGTGCTGAAGCTTTCTTT. The encoded protein is CASSLKPPGGAEAFF. V and J are TRBV27 and TRBJ1-1; no firm D call. The CDR3 spans 15 residues. V was clipped by 2 bases and J by 6 bases, with 16 bases between them. Germline assignment: CDR1 MNHEY and CDR2 SMNVEV (reference sequence).

The table lists this clone with a few counts. The chain employs TRBV7-2 and TRBJ2-7; TRBD1 might be the D (6 bases). The germline gives CDR1 SGHTA, CDR2 FQGNSA. The CDR3 consists of 14 residues. V was pared by 1 base and J by 4 bases, with 11 bases between. Here the CDR3 reads CASSLVTRGYEQYF. In DNA, the CDR3 is TGTGCCAGCAGCTTAGTAACCAGGGGTTACGAGCAGTACTTC.

The V and J genes are TRBV4-2 and TRBJ1-1; D is possibly TRBD1 (5 bases). CDR1 and CDR2 (germline): LGHNA, YNFKEQ. The CDR3 has 15 amino acids. V was trimmed by 0 bases and J by 0 bases, leaving 8 bases between them. CDR3 DNA sequence: TGTGCCAGCAGCCAAGACCGACAGATGAACACTGAAGCTTTCTTT. As protein: CASSQDRQMNTEAFF.

CDR3 in DNA: TGTGCCAGCAGTTACGGCTCAGATGCAAACATTCAGTACTTC. Its protein product is CASSYGSDANIQYF. The rearrangement uses TRBV6-6 and TRBJ2-4, with no clear D. The germline V and J ends were trimmed by 2 bases and 6 bases, with 11 bases remaining between them. The CDR3 runs 14 residues. CDR1 and CDR2 (germline): MNHNY, SVGAGI (reference sequence).